This T cell receptor (beta chain) was documented in a study of T cell repertoires in cytomegalovirus infection. Study-wide results and limits: Ex vivo, HLA-C-restricted CMV-specific TCR beta clonotypes prevailed over the rest of the response.

This CDR3 is built from 18 residues. Germline CDR1 KGHSH, CDR2 LQKENI. Trimming cost V 0 bases and J 0 bases, with 15 bases left between them. Turning to this clonotype: Its antigen is as yet unknown.

MiXCR, applied by TCRdb to the reads, yields one record per CDR3 protein. Among 310,000 or so distinct CDR3 sequences listed, around a sixth were seen once. This sequence was found in a human donor in good health (CMV status not recorded). Some clones in this sample may be carry-over from other donors' samples. The source material was PBMCs. The V gene is TRBV18, the J gene TRBJ2-1, with D tentatively TRBD2 (6 bases). CDR3 DNA: TGTGCCAGCTCACCACCGCAAGCAGGGAGGTCCTCCTACAATGAGCAGTTCTTC. Translation gives CASSPPQAGRSSYNEQFF.